A selection of T cell receptor beta chains follows, all from one sample in a study of blood T cells in healthy people across ages. TCRdb reanalysed the 5' RACE reads using MiXCR and keeps one entry per CDR3 protein. The sample has 650,000 to 1,000,000 distinct CDR3 sequences; about 37% are singletons. The specimen sequenced was blood. All receptors come from a man younger than 35 in good health. Each CDR3 is given with its conserved first and last residue. D genes are given only for firm matches. Expanded clones are given a class, and other clones once, few, many or no size at all.

CDR3nt: TGTGCCAGCAGCCCTCGGGCGGGACAGAGACTCCCAGATACGCAGTATTTT; CDR3aa: CASSPRAGQRLPDTQYF; abundance: few; v_gene: TRBV9; d_gene: NA; j_gene: TRBJ2-3
CDR3nt: TGTGCCAGCAGGGCGGGGGAGTTATCCTACAATGAGCAGTTCTTC; CDR3aa: CASRAGELSYNEQFF; abundance: NA; v_gene: TRBV3-1; d_gene: TRBD2; j_gene: TRBJ2-1
CDR3nt: TGCAGTGCTAGAGACCAGATAGCGGGGGTAGGCACAGATACGCAGTATTTT; CDR3aa: CSARDQIAGVGTDTQYF; abundance: NA; v_gene: TRBV20-1; d_gene: TRBD2; j_gene: TRBJ2-3
CDR3nt: TGTGCCAGCAGCCCCCCGGTAGGTGGCACAGATACGCAGTATTTT; CDR3aa: CASSPPVGGTDTQYF; abundance: few; v_gene: TRBV7-3; d_gene: NA; j_gene: TRBJ2-3
CDR3nt: TGTGCCAGCAGTAAAGGACCGGGACTAGCGGTTCGGGAGACCCAGTACTTC; CDR3aa: CASSKGPGLAVRETQYF; abundance: NA; v_gene: TRBV6-2/TRBV6-3; d_gene: TRBD2; j_gene: TRBJ2-5
CDR3nt: TGTGCCAGCAGCTTAGCCGACGGTACTCGGCGAGCTTTCTTT; CDR3aa: CASSLADGTRRAFF; abundance: NA; v_gene: TRBV7-2; d_gene: NA; j_gene: TRBJ1-1
CDR3nt: TGTGCCATCAGTGAGGTGGGGGCCACTGAAGCTTTCTTT; CDR3aa: CAISEVGATEAFF; abundance: few; v_gene: TRBV10-3; d_gene: NA; j_gene: TRBJ1-1
CDR3nt: TGTGCCAGCAGCGAGACTGTTGGAAACACCATATATTTT; CDR3aa: CASSETVGNTIYF; abundance: NA; v_gene: TRBV9; d_gene: NA; j_gene: TRBJ1-3
CDR3nt: TGTGCCAGCAGCCAACTCACGGGGCTAGCGGGGCTGGTGGCAGATACGCAGTATTTT; CDR3aa: CASSQLTGLAGLVADTQYF; abundance: few; v_gene: TRBV14; d_gene: TRBD2; j_gene: TRBJ2-3
CDR3nt: TGTGCCAGCAGTACAGCTACCGACAGGTTCGGCGATGGCTACACCTTC; CDR3aa: CASSTATDRFGDGYTF; abundance: NA; v_gene: TRBV6-2/TRBV6-3; d_gene: NA; j_gene: TRBJ1-2
CDR3nt: TGTGCCAGCAGTGAATCCCGAGTAGGGACCCTCCACTTT; CDR3aa: CASSESRVGTLHF; abundance: NA; v_gene: TRBV2; d_gene: NA; j_gene: TRBJ1-6
CDR3nt: TGCGCCAGCAGCTTGGTTCAGCTTTCAATCGAGCAGTTCTTC; CDR3aa: CASSLVQLSIEQFF; abundance: few; v_gene: TRBV5-1; d_gene: NA; j_gene: TRBJ2-1
CDR3nt: TGTGCCAGCAGTAAACCGGGACTTCAAGCAGATACGCAGTATTTT; CDR3aa: CASSKPGLQADTQYF; abundance: NA; v_gene: TRBV12-3/TRBV12-4; d_gene: NA; j_gene: TRBJ2-3
CDR3nt: TGTGCCAGCAGTTTAGGAACGACCACTGAAGCTTTCTTT; CDR3aa: CASSLGTTTEAFF; abundance: NA; v_gene: TRBV12-3/TRBV12-4; d_gene: NA; j_gene: TRBJ1-1
CDR3nt: TGTGCCAGCAGGAGCAATCAGCCCCAGCATTTT; CDR3aa: CASRSNQPQHF; abundance: once; v_gene: TRBV2; d_gene: NA; j_gene: TRBJ1-5
CDR3nt: TGTGCCAGCAGCGGCTTCCGTGAAGAGACCCAGTACTTC; CDR3aa: CASSGFREETQYF; abundance: few; v_gene: TRBV9; d_gene: NA; j_gene: TRBJ2-5
CDR3nt: TGTGCCAGCAGCGTAGGACTCCTCACAGATACGCAGTATTTT; CDR3aa: CASSVGLLTDTQYF; abundance: many; v_gene: TRBV9; d_gene: NA; j_gene: TRBJ2-3
CDR3nt: TGTGCCAGCAGTTTAGGTCCCAGGGCCGAGCAGTACTTC; CDR3aa: CASSLGPRAEQYF; abundance: NA; v_gene: TRBV12-3/TRBV12-4; d_gene: NA; j_gene: TRBJ2-7
CDR3nt: TGCAGCGCAACTACCGCTACAGGGCGCTACGAGCAGTACTTC; CDR3aa: CSATTATGRYEQYF; abundance: NA; v_gene: TRBV29-1; d_gene: NA; j_gene: TRBJ2-7
CDR3nt: TGTGCCAGCAGCTTAAAACTTGGGACTGAAGCTTTCTTT; CDR3aa: CASSLKLGTEAFF; abundance: NA; v_gene: TRBV7-3; d_gene: NA; j_gene: TRBJ1-1
CDR3nt: TGCGCCAGCAGCCAGTACAGGTACACTGAAGCTTTCTTT; CDR3aa: CASSQYRYTEAFF; abundance: NA; v_gene: TRBV4-3; d_gene: NA; j_gene: TRBJ1-1
CDR3nt: TGTGCCAGCAAGGAGCGGGGACGGGAAGTTTTCTTT; CDR3aa: CASKERGREVFF; abundance: NA; v_gene: TRBV2; d_gene: NA; j_gene: TRBJ1-1
CDR3nt: TGTGCCAGCAGCGTAGACGGGACAAAAGCTTTCTTT; CDR3aa: CASSVDGTKAFF; abundance: few; v_gene: TRBV9; d_gene: NA; j_gene: TRBJ1-1
CDR3nt: TGTGCCAGCAGTACCTCTAGAGGGACCTACGAGCAGTACTTC; CDR3aa: CASSTSRGTYEQYF; abundance: NA; v_gene: TRBV12-3/TRBV12-4; d_gene: NA; j_gene: TRBJ2-7
CDR3nt: TGCGCCAGCAGCCAAGGGGGTGGCTCCTATAATTCACCCCTCCACTTT; CDR3aa: CASSQGGGSYNSPLHF; abundance: many; v_gene: TRBV4-3; d_gene: NA; j_gene: TRBJ1-6
CDR3nt: TGCGCCAGCAGCTTTACCGGGCAGGGGGACACCGGGGAGCTGTTTTTT; CDR3aa: CASSFTGQGDTGELFF; abundance: NA; v_gene: TRBV5-1; d_gene: TRBD1; j_gene: TRBJ2-2
CDR3nt: TGCGCCAGCAGCCAGGAACAGGGGAGGTCGGCTTTCTTT; CDR3aa: CASSQEQGRSAFF; abundance: few; v_gene: TRBV5-1; d_gene: TRBD1; j_gene: TRBJ1-1
CDR3nt: TGTGCCAGCAGCTCTAATGGGTTCAACTATGGCTACACCTTC; CDR3aa: CASSSNGFNYGYTF; abundance: few; v_gene: TRBV7-2; d_gene: NA; j_gene: TRBJ1-2
CDR3nt: TGCAGTGCTAGAGGCGTGCCGAAAGAGACCCAGTACTTC; CDR3aa: CSARGVPKETQYF; abundance: NA; v_gene: TRBV20-1; d_gene: NA; j_gene: TRBJ2-5
CDR3nt: TGTGCCAGCAGCGAACTGGCAGGGGAGACCACTGAAGCTTTCTTT; CDR3aa: CASSELAGETTEAFF; abundance: NA; v_gene: TRBV6-2/TRBV6-3; d_gene: NA; j_gene: TRBJ1-1
CDR3nt: TGCGCCAGCAGCCTCCCTGACGACTATGGCTACACCTTC; CDR3aa: CASSLPDDYGYTF; abundance: few; v_gene: TRBV4-1; d_gene: NA; j_gene: TRBJ1-2
CDR3nt: TGTGCCAGCAGCTTCGGAGCCGCCAATGAGCAGTTCTTC; CDR3aa: CASSFGAANEQFF; abundance: few; v_gene: TRBV5-5; d_gene: NA; j_gene: TRBJ2-1
CDR3nt: TGCAGTGCTATCAGGATAGTTAATAGCAATCAGCCCCAGCATTTT; CDR3aa: CSAIRIVNSNQPQHF; abundance: few; v_gene: TRBV20-1; d_gene: NA; j_gene: TRBJ1-5
CDR3nt: TGTGCCAGCAGCCCCGGGACAGCCGACGACAATGAGCAGTTCTTC; CDR3aa: CASSPGTADDNEQFF; abundance: few; v_gene: TRBV7-7; d_gene: TRBD1; j_gene: TRBJ2-1
CDR3nt: TGTGCCAGCAGCCCCGCGTCGACAGGTTACACCGGGGAGCTGTTTTTT; CDR3aa: CASSPASTGYTGELFF; abundance: once; v_gene: TRBV5-4; d_gene: NA; j_gene: TRBJ2-2
CDR3nt: TGCGCCAGCAGCTTGGGCCGGGGGCCCTTGGGAGATACGCAGTATTTT; CDR3aa: CASSLGRGPLGDTQYF; abundance: NA; v_gene: TRBV5-1; d_gene: NA; j_gene: TRBJ2-3
CDR3nt: TGTGCCAGCAGCTTAGACAAATCAGATACGCAGTATTTT; CDR3aa: CASSLDKSDTQYF; abundance: NA; v_gene: TRBV7-6; d_gene: NA; j_gene: TRBJ2-3
CDR3nt: TGTGCCAGCAGCTTAGCCCGGTACAATGAGCAGTACTTC; CDR3aa: CASSLARYNEQYF; abundance: NA; v_gene: TRBV7-2; d_gene: NA; j_gene: TRBJ2-7
CDR3nt: TGCAGTGCTAGAGTGGGAGGCGTTCCAGCCAATCAGCCCCAGCATTTT; CDR3aa: CSARVGGVPANQPQHF; abundance: NA; v_gene: TRBV20-1; d_gene: NA; j_gene: TRBJ1-5
CDR3nt: TGTGCCAGCAGGTCGACAGAAACCTACGAGCAGTACTTC; CDR3aa: CASRSTETYEQYF; abundance: few; v_gene: TRBV12-3/TRBV12-4; d_gene: NA; j_gene: TRBJ2-7